What follows describes a single TCR beta chain. Its specificity is not known. The CDR3 contains 14 residues. With 7 bases removed from V and 1 base from J, the gap between germline ends came to 13 bases. Germline V gene sequence: CDR1 MNHEY, CDR2 SMNVEV (reference sequence). Using immunoSEQ multiplex PCR, the repertoire was profiled, and TCRdb retains in-frame clones only, with some absent. The table has some 150,000 clones, about 90% seen once; the top ten hold roughly 2.8%. The data were obtained in a study of T cell responses to AZD1222 COVID-19 vaccine. Overall study findings and caveats: Among AZD1222 vaccinees, only six or seven were seropositive at baseline. Breadth and depth of Spike-specific TCRs rose after two AZD1222 doses. Reportedly, nearly half the spike-specific TCRs target unmutated variant regions. White British ancestry dominated among donors, who included more females, and clonal diversity was possibly underestimated.

This specimen was peripheral blood, taken on day 0 of MenACWY control vaccination. The clonotype originates from an adult in good health. This chain joins TRBV27 and TRBJ2-5, with D maybe TRBD2 (6 bases). CDR3 DNA: TGTGCCAGCAAGCACCGGGACTTCCAAGAGACCCAGTACTTC. It translates to CASKHRDFQETQYF.